These T cell receptor beta chains were read from a single sample in a study of cytomegalovirus exposure and HLA in healthy donors. Sequencing used immunoSEQ multiplex PCR; TCRdb keeps in-frame clones, though not all of them. The sample has approximately 80,000 clones, roughly 78% seen once. Sequences were obtained from PBMCs. The receptors were gathered from a male donor in good health and CMV-seropositive. CDR3s include the opening cysteine and the closing phenylalanine or tryptophan. The D gene is left open where the match is weak. Expanded clones get a size class; other rows say once, few or many, or leave the size out.

D gene	clone size	V gene	J gene	CDR3 protein	CDR3 DNA
.	.	TRBV10-1	TRBJ1-2	CASSFSSRYGYTF	TGCGCCAGCAGCTTTTCCTCGAGGTATGGCTACACCTTC
TRBD1	.	TRBV10-3	TRBJ2-5	CAISETGGLETQYF	TGTGCCATCAGTGAGACAGGGGGCTTAGAGACCCAGTACTTC
.	.	TRBV6-5	TRBJ2-1	CASSYGTARNNEQFF	TGTGCCAGCAGTTATGGGACTGCCCGGAACAATGAGCAGTTCTTC
TRBD2	.	TRBV13	TRBJ2-5	CASSFRTSGRMETQYF	TGTGCCAGCAGCTTCCGGACTAGCGGGAGGATGGAGACCCAGTACTTC
.	.	TRBV4-3	TRBJ2-1	CASSQEGRSNEQFF	TGCGCCAGCAGCCAAGAAGGGAGATCCAATGAGCAGTTCTTC
TRBD2	.	TRBV7-2	TRBJ2-7	CASSLGLAGVGASYEQYF	TGTGCCAGCAGCTTAGGCCTAGCGGGAGTCGGGGCCTCCTACGAGCAGTACTTC
.	.	TRBV10-1	TRBJ2-1	CASRADNEQFF	TGCGCCAGCAGGGCTGACAATGAGCAGTTCTTC
.	.	TRBV5-1	TRBJ2-5	CASSFRSGRYQETQYF	TGCGCCAGCAGCTTCCGGAGCGGAAGGTACCAAGAGACCCAGTACTTC
.	few	TRBV7-3	TRBJ1-1	CASSSGLDTEAFF	TGTGCCAGCAGCTCAGGGTTGGACACTGAAGCTTTCTTT
TRBD2	.	TRBV29-1	TRBJ2-1	CSVEVVVSGKAAEQFF	TGCAGCGTTGAAGTGGTTGTTAGCGGGAAAGCGGCCGAGCAGTTCTTC
.	.	TRBV14	TRBJ1-1	CASSQDPWGKTEAFF	TGTGCCAGCAGCCAAGATCCCTGGGGCAAAACTGAAGCTTTCTTT
.	.	TRBV13	TRBJ2-1	CASSFGGQTYNEQFF	TGTGCCAGCAGCTTCGGGGGGCAGACCTACAATGAGCAGTTCTTC
.	.	TRBV29-1	TRBJ2-2	CSAGGNTGELFF	TGCAGCGCCGGGGGGAACACCGGGGAGCTGTTTTTT
TRBD2	.	TRBV27	TRBJ2-1	CASSLTGTSGYNEQFF	TGTGCCAGCAGTCTCACCGGGACTAGCGGGTACAATGAGCAGTTCTTC
.	.	TRBV30	TRBJ1-1	CACRNTEAFF	TGTGCCTGCCGGAACACTGAAGCTTTCTTT
.	.	TRBV11-2	TRBJ2-1	CASTGGSINEQFF	TGTGCCAGCACAGGGGGGTCGATAAATGAGCAGTTCTTC
TRBD1	.	TRBV28	TRBJ1-5	CASSSPRTGTGDVDSNQPQHF	TGTGCCAGCAGTTCCCCTCGAACCGGGACAGGGGATGTCGATAGCAATCAGCCCCAGCATTTT
TRBD2	.	TRBV5-1	TRBJ2-5	CASARGSQETQYF	TGCGCCAGCGCGCGGGGGAGCCAAGAGACCCAGTACTTC
.	.	TRBV6-1	TRBJ2-7	CASRTFEGSSYEQYF	TGTGCCAGCAGGACGTTCGAGGGCAGCTCCTACGAGCAGTACTTC
.	.	TRBV13	TRBJ2-2	CASTFGGSTGELFF	TGTGCCAGCACCTTCGGCGGCAGCACCGGGGAGCTGTTTTTT
TRBD1	.	TRBV6-4	TRBJ2-3	CASSVDRVGTDTQYF	TGTGCCAGCAGCGTTGACAGGGTTGGCACAGATACGCAGTATTTT
.	.	TRBV5-1	TRBJ2-6	CASSPQGMAGANVLTF	TGCGCCAGCAGCCCACAGGGTATGGCTGGGGCCAACGTCCTGACTTTC
TRBD2	.	TRBV9	TRBJ2-5	CASSVGGRAETHQETQYF	TGTGCCAGCAGCGTTGGCGGGAGGGCCGAAACACACCAAGAGACCCAGTACTTC
.	.	TRBV5-4	TRBJ2-2	CASSSGFGELFF	TGTGCCAGCAGCTCAGGGTTCGGGGAGCTGTTTTTT
.	.	TRBV29-1	TRBJ2-5	CSVEDRSVGETQYF	TGCAGCGTTGAAGATCGCAGCGTCGGAGAGACCCAGTACTTC
TRBD1	.	TRBV19	TRBJ2-2	CATSSGQGANTGELFF	TGTGCCACCTCATCCGGACAGGGGGCGAACACCGGGGAGCTGTTTTTT
.	.	TRBV6-6	TRBJ2-7	CASREHRVSEQYF	TGTGCCAGCAGGGAACACAGGGTTAGCGAGCAGTACTTC